The 8 T cell receptor beta chains presented below share a single source sample, sequenced in a study of vaccination and CD4 T cells after COVID-19. Cultured CD4+ T-cell DNA underwent Oncomine TCR Beta short-read sequencing. TCRdb passed the PCR reads through MiXCR, listing each CDR3 protein once. The sample lists around 15,000 distinct CDR3 sequences, roughly 50% occurring once. The sample's treatment: roughly 10-day PBMC culture with coronavirus spike peptide pools or control peptides (ViraFEST assay). These receptors have no identified antigens. The sample comprised CD4+ T cells from blood, cultured in vitro. The receptors come from a human donor who had recovered from COVID-19.

This clonotype showed up just a few times. This chain connects TRBV2 to TRBJ2-1, with 10 positions matching TRBD2. From germline, CDR1 is SNHLY and CDR2 FYNNEI. CDR3 size: 15 residues. V gave up 5 bases and J gave up 5 bases; unmatched junction bases: 6. The CDR3 DNA reads TGTGCCAGCAGTCCCCGGACTAGCGGCAACAATGAGCAGTTCTTC. This translates into CASSPRTSGNNEQFF.

This clonotype was seen a handful of times. The J gene is TRBJ1-2, the V gene TRBV27; TRBD1 agrees at 10 bases. In germline, CDR1 is MNHEY, CDR2 SMNVEV (reference sequence). V was clipped by 7 bases and J by 8 bases; unmatched bases: 13. This CDR3 is 15 amino acids long. The CDR3 sequence: CASNADRGTFRGYTF. The CDR3 DNA sequence: TGTGCCAGCAACGCGGACAGGGGGACATTTAGGGGCTACACCTTC.

The chain carries TRBV2 and TRBJ1-5; 7 nucleotides line up with TRBD1. The CDR3 spans 18 residues. The germline CDR1 and CDR2 sequences are SNHLY and FYNNEI. After removal of 0 bases from V and 3 bases from J, the junction contained 11 bases not matched to a gene. The DNA of the CDR3 is TGTGCCAGCAGTGAAGCAGTAGGAGGGGGCTTATCCAATCAGCCCCAGCATTTT. Protein sequence: CASSEAVGGGLSNQPQHF.

Notes on this clonotype: In this CDR3 the conserved last residue, phenylalanine or tryptophan, is missing, so a read error is likely. The V call is TRBV6-2 or TRBV6-3, the J call TRBJ2-5; 14 bases line up with TRBD2. V lost 4 bases, J lost 0 bases, and 7 bases stayed unmatched. This CDR3 is built from 18 residues. From germline, CDR1 is MNHEY and CDR2 SVGEGT. CDR3 loop: CASSLRLAGGPYQETQYL. CDR3 in DNA: TGTGCCAGCAGTTTGAGACTAGCGGGGGGGCCTTACCAAGAGACCCAGTACCTC.

CDR3 nucleotide sequence: TGTGCCAGCAGCATTGGACAGGGCGTAGGCCTGCCCCAGCATTTT. Translating it yields CASSIGQGVGLPQHF. The J gene is TRBJ1-5, the V gene TRBV21-1; the table's D call of TRBD1 was not tested on the DNA. TRBV21-1 is annotated as a pseudogene. This CDR3 contains 15 residues.

The chain recombines TRBV7-2 with TRBJ2-1, with unresolved D. The CDR3 contains 12 residues. Germline V gives CDR1 SGHTA, CDR2 FQGNSA. Trimming took 6 bases from V and 5 from J, leaving 8 bases between them. Here the CDR3 reads CASRSTDNEQFF. The CDR3 nucleotides are TGTGCCAGCAGGTCCACAGACAATGAGCAGTTCTTC. The full variable domain, with the rest looked up from reference TRBV7-2 and TRBJ2-1, is GAGVSQSPSNKVTEKGKDVELRCDPISGHTALYWYRQSLGQGLEFLIYFQGNSAPDKSGLPSDRFSAERTGGSVSTLTIQRTQQEDSAVYLCASRSTDNEQFFGPGTRLTVL.

V and J are TRBV9 and TRBJ2-3, with D uncertain. The CDR3 consists of 12 residues. From germline, CDR1 is SGDLS and CDR2 YYNGEE. V lost 7 bases, J lost 1 base, and 7 bases lay in between. Here the CDR3 reads CASGRGTDTQYF. CDR3 nucleotide sequence: TGTGCCAGCGGTCGGGGCACAGATACGCAGTATTTT.

J is TRBJ2-7 and V is TRBV18, with D possibly TRBD2 on 5 matching bases. The germline V gene encodes CDR1 KGHSH and CDR2 LQKENI. Trimming took off 4 bases at V and 1 base at J, with 17 bases between the two ends. The CDR3 covers 16 residues. The CDR3 DNA sequence: TGTGCCAGCTCACGGACTGCACAAGGCGCTTCCTACGAGCAGTACTTC. It yields the protein CASSRTAQGASYEQYF.